A single TCR beta chain is shown here with its context. Its antigen is not known. Noted treatment: 19 received Ad26.COV2.S at low or high dose, single or two shots; several received placebo; per-sample allocation not given. Day 63 after the first injection of vaccine or placebo was the sampling time. This entry comes from a study of Ad26.COV2.S vaccination and SARS-CoV-2 variants. Overall study context: The study gave Ad26.COV2.S intramuscularly, once or twice 56 days apart.

The CDR3 has 16 residues. Germline V CDR1 and CDR2: WSHSY, SAAADI. V shed 3 bases and J 4 bases; nucleotides not matched to a gene: 7. Study-level results: Vaccinees displayed broader spike-specific TCR repertoires than placebo recipients.

The data were produced by immunoSEQ multiplex PCR, yet TCRdb's version contains in-frame clones alone and is incomplete. The table shows about 390,000 clones, with 75% to 90% occurring only once. The clonotype originates from a person between 18 and 65 years old who received the Ad26.COV2.S COVID-19 vaccine or a placebo. This specimen was peripheral blood, taken in a trial of Ad26.COV2.S vaccine versus placebo. The V and J genes are TRBV10-2 and TRBJ2-2; 8 bases fit TRBD2. The CDR3 region is CASSDKAGAFTGELFF. CDR3 coding DNA: TGCGCCAGCAGTGACAAAGCGGGGGCCTTCACCGGGGAGCTGTTTTTT.